The entry below describes one TCR beta chain. Its target is unknown. When ophthalmopathy did not progress within 18 months, Graves' hyperthyroidism was considered stable. This sample was taken from a study of T cells in Graves' hyperthyroidism and ophthalmopathy. Overall study: Any treatment followed the collection of peripheral blood at initial diagnosis.

General study findings and limits: Blood also showed most of the thyroid clonotypes that were expanded above 0.001. Ophthalmopathy could be told apart from stable hyperthyroidism with a 13 V-J model.

Using RNA transcripts as the source, TCR beta CDR3 regions were amplified. The TCR CDR3 first-round RT-PCR relied on the HTBI primer set. TCRdb fed the multiplex PCR reads into MiXCR, producing one record per CDR3 protein. The sample lists 800,000 or so distinct CDR3 sequences; 38% were seen once. The V gene end was trimmed by 7 bases and the J gene end by 9 bases; junction bases not matched to a gene: 11. CDR1 is MNHEY, CDR2 SVGEGT, per germline. The CDR3 length is 14 residues. The clonotype was recovered from a man aged 18 to 30 with Graves' hyperthyroidism. The V and J genes are TRBV6-2 or TRBV6-3 and TRBJ2-7; 11 bases are shared with TRBD2. Sequencing was done on a sample of blood. CDR3 loop: CASIQLAGVGVQYF. The CDR3 nucleotides read TGTGCCAGCATCCAACTAGCGGGAGTAGGGGTGCAGTACTTC.